One and the same sample provided the 5 T cell receptor beta chains below, sequenced in a study of T-cell reconstitution after alpha-beta-depleted transplantation in children. The library targeted TCRbeta and was prepared with unique molecular identifiers. In TCRdb, the PCR reads were re-called with MiXCR into one record per CDR3 protein. Seen here are 150,000 to 250,000 distinct CDR3 sequences, about 6% observed once, and the top ten hold 4.5%. The source material was PBMCs, sampled before TCRalphabeta/CD19-depleted stem cell transplant. The receptors originated from a girl in the first two years of life with combined immunodeficiency, due to receive a stem cell transplant.

This clonotype occurred many times. This rearrangement joins TRBV10-3 to TRBJ2-1; the D gene is possibly TRBD2 (6 bases). With 2 bases removed from V and 5 bases from J, the gap between germline ends came to 10 bases. This CDR3 is built from 14 residues. Germline loops: CDR1 ENHRY, CDR2 SYGVKD. CDR3 bases: TGTGCCATCAGTGAGGCCTGGGAGGACAATGAGCAGTTCTTC. The encoded protein is CAISEAWEDNEQFF.

This clonotype was counted only a few times. This chain links TRBV14 with TRBJ2-1, with D unresolved. Germline CDR1 reads SGHDN; CDR2 reads FVKESK. Trimming shortened V by 1 base and J by 0 bases, and 25 bases separated the two germline ends. This CDR3 region has 21 residues. CDR3: CASSQARIGPHYYSSYNEQFF. CDR3 DNA sequence: TGTGCCAGCAGCCAAGCCAGGATCGGGCCTCACTATTACAGCTCCTACAATGAGCAGTTCTTC.

This clonotype was found many times. This chain joins TRBV15 and TRBJ1-5; the match to TRBD1 covers 8 bases. The CDR3 consists of 17 residues. CDR1 and CDR2 from the germline V gene are LNHNV and YYDKDF (reference sequence). The J segment lost 4 bases and the V segment lost 0 bases, leaving 8 bases of the junction unmatched. CDR3 protein: CATSRDAGTGINQPQHF. The CDR3 DNA reads as TGTGCCACCAGCAGAGACGCGGGGACAGGAATTAATCAGCCCCAGCATTTT.

The DNA of the CDR3 is TGTGCCAGCAGCTTCCTCATGACAGGGTGGCAAGAGACCCAGTACTTC. Residues: CASSFLMTGWQETQYF. The chain is built from TRBV7-8 and TRBJ2-5, with 7 bases lining up with TRBD1. The CDR3 has 16 residues. The V gene's germline CDR1 is SGHVS and CDR2 FQNEAQ. V lost 3 bases and J lost 2; bases outside the gene matches: 9.

The V and J genes are TRBV6-7 and TRBJ2-5; TRBD2 matches at 16 bases. TRBV6-7 is known as an ORF, though its function is uncertain. This CDR3 has 15 residues. In nucleotides, the CDR3 is TGTTCGGGACTAGCGGGGGGGCCCTTTCAAGAGACCCAGTACTTC. Encoded protein: CSGLAGGPFQETQYF.